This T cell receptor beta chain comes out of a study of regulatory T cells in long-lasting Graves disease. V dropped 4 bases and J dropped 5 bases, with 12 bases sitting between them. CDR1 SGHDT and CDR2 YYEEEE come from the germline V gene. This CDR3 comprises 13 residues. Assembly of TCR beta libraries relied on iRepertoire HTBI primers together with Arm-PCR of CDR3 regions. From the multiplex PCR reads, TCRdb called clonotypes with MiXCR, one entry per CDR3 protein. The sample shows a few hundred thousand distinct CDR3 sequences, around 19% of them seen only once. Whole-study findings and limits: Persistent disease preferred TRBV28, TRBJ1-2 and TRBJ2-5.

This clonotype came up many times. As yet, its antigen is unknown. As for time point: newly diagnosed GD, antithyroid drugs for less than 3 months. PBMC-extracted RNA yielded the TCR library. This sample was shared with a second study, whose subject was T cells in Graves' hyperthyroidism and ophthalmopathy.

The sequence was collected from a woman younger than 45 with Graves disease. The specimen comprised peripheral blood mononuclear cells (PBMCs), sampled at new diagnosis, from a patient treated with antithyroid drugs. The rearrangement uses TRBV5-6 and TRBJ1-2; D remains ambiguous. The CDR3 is CASSLDIAYGYTF. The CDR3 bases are TGTGCCAGCAGCCTAGACATAGCATATGGCTACACCTTC.